These T cell receptor beta chains were read from a single sample in a study of patients and donors after allogeneic stem cell transplantation. TCRdb reanalysed the RT-PCR reads using MiXCR and keeps one entry per CDR3 protein. Of approximately 88,000 distinct CDR3 sequences listed, approximately 5% are singletons. The sample was blood, either unsorted or a sorted T cell fraction (not recorded which). The receptors stem from a human donor who was either an allogeneic HSCT recipient or a stem cell or donor lymphocyte infusion donor (not recorded which). It is not recorded whose cells these are; they may come from a transplant donor. The CDR3 runs from the conserved cysteine through the conserved F or W. The D gene is left open where the match is weak. Only some rows state a clone size, as once, few, many or a class for expanded clones.

abundance | j_gene | d_gene | v_gene | CDR3nt | CDR3aa
few | TRBJ1-5 | . | TRBV2 | TGTGCCAGCAGTGAAGCGGGCATAGATCAGCCCCAGCATTTT | CASSEAGIDQPQHF
. | TRBJ2-5 | TRBD1 | TRBV12-3/TRBV12-4 | TGTGCCAGCAGTGCCGGGACAGGGGGCGGAGAGACCCAGTACTTC | CASSAGTGGGETQYF
many | TRBJ1-1 | . | TRBV19 | TGTGCCAGCCGCGACACCAGGGGCACTGAAGCTTTCTTT | CASRDTRGTEAFF
many | TRBJ2-3 | . | TRBV29-1 | TGCAGCGTCTACACAGATACGCAGTATTTT | CSVYTDTQYF
. | TRBJ2-2 | . | TRBV5-8 | TGTGCCAGCAGCGGGGGGGACAGGAACACCGGGGAGCTGTTTTTT | CASSGGDRNTGELFF
many | TRBJ2-7 | TRBD1 | TRBV2 | TGTGCCAGCAGGAGGGACAGTAACTACGAGCAGTACTTC | CASRRDSNYEQYF
many | TRBJ2-2 | TRBD2 | TRBV5-1 | TGCGCCAGCAGTACGAGCGGGAGAGGGAACACCGGGGAGCTGTTTTTT | CASSTSGRGNTGELFF
many | TRBJ1-3 | . | TRBV7-2 | TGTGCCAGCAGCTTAGGAGGGGGAACTGGAAACACCATATATTTT | CASSLGGGTGNTIYF
many | TRBJ2-3 | . | TRBV11-1 | TGTGCCAGCAGCTTAGATAGCGGCTCCACAGATACGCAGTATTTT | CASSLDSGSTDTQYF
. | TRBJ2-5 | . | TRBV5-4 | TGTGCCAGCAGCTTGGGAGGTCCCCAGTACCAAGAGACCCAGTACTTC | CASSLGGPQYQETQYF
. | TRBJ2-1 | TRBD2 | TRBV4-1 | TGCGCCAGCAGCCAAGATCGGCTAGCGGTCTCCTACAATGAGCAGTTCTTC | CASSQDRLAVSYNEQFF
. | TRBJ2-7 | . | TRBV6-1 | TGTGCCAGCACCGACACCGGGGGCACCTACGAGCAGTACTTC | CASTDTGGTYEQYF
many | TRBJ1-2 | . | TRBV20-1 | TGCAGTGCTAGAGACCAGCACTATGGCTACACCTTC | CSARDQHYGYTF